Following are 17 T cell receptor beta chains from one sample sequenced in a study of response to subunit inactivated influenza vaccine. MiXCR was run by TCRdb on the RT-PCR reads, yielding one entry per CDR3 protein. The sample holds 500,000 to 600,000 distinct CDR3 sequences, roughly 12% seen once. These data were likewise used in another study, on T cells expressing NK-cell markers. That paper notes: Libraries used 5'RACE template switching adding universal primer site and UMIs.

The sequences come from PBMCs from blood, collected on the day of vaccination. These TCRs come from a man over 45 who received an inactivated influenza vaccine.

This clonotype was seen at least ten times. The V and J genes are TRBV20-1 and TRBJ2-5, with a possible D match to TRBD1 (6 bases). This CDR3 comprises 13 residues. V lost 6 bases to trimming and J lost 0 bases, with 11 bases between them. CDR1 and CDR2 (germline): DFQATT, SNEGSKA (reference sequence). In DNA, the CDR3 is TGCAGTGCCAAACAGGGAAACCAAGAGACCCAGTACTTC. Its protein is CSAKQGNQETQYF.

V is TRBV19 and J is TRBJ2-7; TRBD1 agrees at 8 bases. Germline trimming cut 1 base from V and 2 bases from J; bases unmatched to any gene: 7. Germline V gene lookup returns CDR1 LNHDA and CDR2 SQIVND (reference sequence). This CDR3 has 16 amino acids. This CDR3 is CASSIGGGQGTYEQYF. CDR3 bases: TGTGCCAGTAGTATAGGAGGAGGACAGGGAACCTACGAGCAGTACTTC.

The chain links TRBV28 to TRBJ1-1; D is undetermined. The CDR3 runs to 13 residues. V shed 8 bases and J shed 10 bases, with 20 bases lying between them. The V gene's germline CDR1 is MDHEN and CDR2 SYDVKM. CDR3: CASAPSGSAGAFF. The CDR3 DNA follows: TGTGCCAGCGCCCCTTCTGGTTCGGCCGGAGCTTTCTTT.

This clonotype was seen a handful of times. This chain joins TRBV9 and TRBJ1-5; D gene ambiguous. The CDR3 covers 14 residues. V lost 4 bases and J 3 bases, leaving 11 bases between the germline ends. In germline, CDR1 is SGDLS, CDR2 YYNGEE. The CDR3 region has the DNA TGTGCCAGCAGCCCAGGCGGTGACAATCAGCCCCAGCATTTT. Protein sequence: CASSPGGDNQPQHF.

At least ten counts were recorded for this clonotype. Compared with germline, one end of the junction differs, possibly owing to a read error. The CDR3: CASSLSQNYGYTF. The CDR3 coding sequence is TGTGCCAGCAGCTTGTCACAGAACTATGGCTACACCTTC. The V and J genes are TRBV5-1 and TRBJ1-2; D is unclear. Germline assignment: CDR1 SGHRS and CDR2 YFSETQ. This CDR3 has 13 residues.

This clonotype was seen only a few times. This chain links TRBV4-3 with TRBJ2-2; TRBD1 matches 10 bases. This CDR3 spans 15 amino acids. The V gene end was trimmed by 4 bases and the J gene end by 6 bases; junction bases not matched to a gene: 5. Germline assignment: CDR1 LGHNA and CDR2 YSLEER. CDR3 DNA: TGCGCCAGCAGCCCGGGACAGGGGTTTTCCGGGGAGCTGTTTTTT. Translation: CASSPGQGFSGELFF.

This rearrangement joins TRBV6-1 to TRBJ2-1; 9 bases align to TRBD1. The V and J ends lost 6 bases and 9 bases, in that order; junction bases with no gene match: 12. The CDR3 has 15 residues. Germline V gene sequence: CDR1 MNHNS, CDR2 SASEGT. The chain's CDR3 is CASRHGTGTVGEQFF. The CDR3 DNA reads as TGTGCCAGCAGACACGGGACAGGGACAGTGGGTGAGCAGTTCTTC.

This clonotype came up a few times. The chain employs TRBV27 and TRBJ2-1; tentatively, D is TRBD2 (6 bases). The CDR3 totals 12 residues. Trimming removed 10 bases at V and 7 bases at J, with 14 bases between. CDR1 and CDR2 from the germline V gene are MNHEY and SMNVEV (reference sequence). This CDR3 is CATSTRGNEQFF. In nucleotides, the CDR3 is TGTGCCACCTCGACTAGGGGAAATGAGCAGTTCTTC.

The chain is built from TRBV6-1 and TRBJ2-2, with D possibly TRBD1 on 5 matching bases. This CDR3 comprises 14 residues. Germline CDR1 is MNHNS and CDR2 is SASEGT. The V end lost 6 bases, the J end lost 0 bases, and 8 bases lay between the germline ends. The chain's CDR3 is CASSLQANTGELFF. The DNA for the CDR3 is TGTGCCAGCAGCCTACAGGCGAACACCGGGGAGCTGTTTTTT.

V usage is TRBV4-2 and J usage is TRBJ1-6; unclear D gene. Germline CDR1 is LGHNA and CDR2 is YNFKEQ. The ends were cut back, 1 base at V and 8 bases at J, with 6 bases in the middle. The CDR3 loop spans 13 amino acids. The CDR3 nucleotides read TGTGCCAGCAGCCAAGGGTGGGATTCACCCCTCCACTTT. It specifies CASSQGWDSPLHF.

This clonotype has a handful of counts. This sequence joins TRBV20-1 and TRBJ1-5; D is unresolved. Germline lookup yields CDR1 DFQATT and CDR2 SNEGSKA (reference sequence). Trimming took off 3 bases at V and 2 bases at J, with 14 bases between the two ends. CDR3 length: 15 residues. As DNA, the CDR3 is TGCAGTGCTAGTAGTAGTACCGATGGCAATCAGCCCCAGCATTTT. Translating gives CSASSSTDGNQPQHF.

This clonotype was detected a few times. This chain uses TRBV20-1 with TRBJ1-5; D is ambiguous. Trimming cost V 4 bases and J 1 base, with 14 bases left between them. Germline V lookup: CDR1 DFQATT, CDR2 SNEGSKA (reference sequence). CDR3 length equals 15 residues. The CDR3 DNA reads TGCAGTGCTATTGAGGAGACATACAGCAATCAGCCCCAGCATTTT. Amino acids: CSAIEETYSNQPQHF.

In nucleotides, the CDR3 is TGTGCCAGCAGTCGGCCCCCCTGGGTGACCCAGTACTTC. Amino acid sequence: CASSRPPWVTQYF. V and J are TRBV27 and TRBJ2-5; D uncertain. Germline CDR1 MNHEY, CDR2 SMNVEV (reference sequence). V lost 5 bases, J lost 7 bases, and 14 bases lay in between. This CDR3 contains 13 residues.

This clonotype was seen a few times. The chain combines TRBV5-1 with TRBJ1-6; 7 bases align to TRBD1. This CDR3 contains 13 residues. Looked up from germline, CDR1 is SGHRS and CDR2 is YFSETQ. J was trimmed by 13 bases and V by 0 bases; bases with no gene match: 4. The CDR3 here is CASSLGQGLPLHF. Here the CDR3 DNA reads TGCGCCAGCAGCTTGGGACAGGGTTTGCCCCTCCACTTT.

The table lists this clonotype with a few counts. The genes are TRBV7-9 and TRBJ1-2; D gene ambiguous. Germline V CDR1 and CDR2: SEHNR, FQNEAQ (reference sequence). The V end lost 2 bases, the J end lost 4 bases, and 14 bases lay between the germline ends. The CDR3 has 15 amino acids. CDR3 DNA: TGTGCCAGCAGCTTACAAGAACCGTTTCCCTATGGCTACACCTTC. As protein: CASSLQEPFPYGYTF.

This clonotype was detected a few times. CDR3 residues: CASTLMGGMNTEAFF. The CDR3 DNA follows: TGCGCCAGCACCCTCATGGGGGGAATGAACACTGAAGCTTTCTTT. This chain links TRBV5-1 with TRBJ1-1; a possible D gene is TRBD1 (5 bases). Trimming shortened V by 6 bases and J by 0 bases, and 15 bases separated the two germline ends. The CDR3 covers 15 residues. Germline V CDR1 and CDR2: SGHRS, YFSETQ. Full variable domain (remainder filled in from reference TRBV5-1 and TRBJ1-1): KAGVTQTPRYLIKTRGQQVTLSCSPISGHRSVSWYQQTPGQGLQFLFEYFSETQRNKGNFPGRFSGRQFSNSRSEMNVSTLELGDSALYLCASTLMGGMNTEAFFGQGTRLTVV.

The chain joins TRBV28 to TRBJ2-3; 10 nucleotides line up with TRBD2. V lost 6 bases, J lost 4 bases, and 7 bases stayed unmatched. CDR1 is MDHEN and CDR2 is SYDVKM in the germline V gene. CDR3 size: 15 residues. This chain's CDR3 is CASREIAGGPDTQYF. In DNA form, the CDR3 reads TGTGCCAGCAGAGAAATAGCGGGAGGCCCAGATACGCAGTATTTT.